The clone carrying this T cell receptor beta chain was detected a few times. This record comes from a study of T cells in Graves' hyperthyroidism and ophthalmopathy. The V gene's germline CDR1 is MGHRA and CDR2 YSYEKL. The CDR3 has 15 amino acids. The V end lost 0 bases, the J end lost 5 bases, and 14 bases lay between the germline ends. There were TCR beta CDR3 regions amplified from RNA transcripts. An initial round of RT-PCR targeting the TCR CDR3 relied on the HTBI primer set. Via MiXCR, TCRdb re-called the multiplex PCR reads, giving one row per CDR3 protein. Of around 500,000 distinct CDR3 sequences listed, about 16% are singletons.

The chain has TRBV4-1 and TRBJ2-7; no clear D. The receptor was derived from a woman aged 25-40 years with Graves' ophthalmopathy. The sample taken for sequencing was blood. The CDR3 protein is CASSQEEPELHEQYF. The CDR3 nucleotides read TGCGCCAGCAGCCAAGAGGAGCCAGAGCTCCACGAGCAGTACTTC.